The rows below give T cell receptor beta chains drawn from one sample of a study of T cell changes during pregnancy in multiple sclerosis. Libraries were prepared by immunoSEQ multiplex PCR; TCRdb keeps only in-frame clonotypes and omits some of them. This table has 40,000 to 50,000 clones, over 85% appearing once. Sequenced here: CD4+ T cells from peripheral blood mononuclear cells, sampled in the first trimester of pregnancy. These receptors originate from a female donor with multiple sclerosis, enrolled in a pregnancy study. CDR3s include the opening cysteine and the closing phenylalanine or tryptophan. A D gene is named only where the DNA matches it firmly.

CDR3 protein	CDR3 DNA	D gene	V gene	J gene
CASIPVGGGNTIYF	TGTGCCAGTATCCCGGTTGGAGGGGGAAACACCATATATTTT	-	TRBV19	TRBJ1-3
CASSYSSGINYGYTF	TGTGCCAGCAGTTACTCGTCAGGGATCAACTATGGCTACACCTTC	-	TRBV6-5	TRBJ1-2
CASSLFPTGLNTEAFF	TGTGCCAGCAGCTTATTCCCAACAGGGTTGAACACTGAAGCTTTCTTT	-	TRBV7-9	TRBJ1-1
CASSFPNTGFDEQFF	TGCGCCAGCAGCTTCCCCAATACAGGGTTCGATGAGCAGTTCTTC	-	TRBV5-1	TRBJ2-1
CASSDQAGRLYNEQFF	TGTGCCAGCAGTGACCAGGCGGGGCGTTTGTACAATGAGCAGTTCTTC	-	TRBV2	TRBJ2-1
CASSLEQGRQQYF	TGTGCCAGCAGCTTAGAACAGGGGAGGCAGCAGTACTTC	-	TRBV7-9	TRBJ2-7
CASSLGGPLPYTF	TGTGCCAGCAGCTTGGGGGGGCCACTCCCCTACACCTTC	-	TRBV7-2	TRBJ1-2
CASSFSHSYNEQFF	TGTGCCAGCAGCTTTAGCCACTCCTACAATGAGCAGTTCTTC	-	TRBV5-4	TRBJ2-1
CASSVALTASTEAFF	TGTGCCAGCAGCGTAGCTCTGACAGCGAGCACTGAAGCTTTCTTT	-	TRBV9	TRBJ1-1
CASSLNRGETQYF	TGTGCTAGCAGCTTAAACCGGGGGGAGACCCAGTACTTC	-	TRBV7-7	TRBJ2-5
CASSQVLGGEPQHF	TGCGCCAGCAGCCAAGTTTTAGGGGGTGAGCCCCAGCATTTT	-	TRBV4-1	TRBJ1-5
CSAYQAYEQYF	TGCAGTGCTTATCAGGCGTACGAGCAGTACTTC	-	TRBV20-1	TRBJ2-7
CASSEIIRDRPSTDTQYF	TGTGCCAGCAGCGAGATAATACGGGACAGGCCTAGCACAGATACGCAGTATTTT	-	TRBV21-1	TRBJ2-3
CASSLATGPNEKLFF	TGTGCCAGCAGCTTAGCGACAGGTCCTAATGAAAAACTGTTTTTT	-	TRBV7-8	TRBJ1-4
CASSQDRVATEAFF	TGTGCCAGCAGTCAGGACAGGGTGGCCACTGAAGCTTTCTTT	TRBD1	TRBV7-9	TRBJ1-1
CSARAGRPLHF	TGCAGTGCTAGAGCAGGGCGTCCCCTCCACTTT	-	TRBV20-1	TRBJ1-6
CAISESTGKAEAFF	TGTGCCATCAGTGAGTCAACAGGGAAAGCTGAAGCTTTCTTT	-	TRBV10-3	TRBJ1-1
CASSLAGGSPSSYNEQFF	TGTGCCAGCAGCTTAGCGGGGGGCAGCCCGAGCTCCTACAATGAGCAGTTCTTC	-	TRBV11-3	TRBJ2-1
CASSLTRTSSLETQYF	TGTGCCAGCAGCTTAACTAGGACTAGCTCCCTGGAGACCCAGTACTTC	TRBD2	TRBV7-3	TRBJ2-5
CASSPDRLIYGYTF	TGTGCCAGCAGCCCGGACAGGTTAATCTATGGCTACACCTTC	TRBD1	TRBV5-4	TRBJ1-2